Listed here is a single T cell receptor (beta chain). The data were obtained in a study of blood T cell repertoires in COVID-19. Study as a whole: The samples span acute and convalescent COVID-19 from the United States, Italy and Spain.

The table came from immunoSEQ multiplex PCR; TCRdb's copy has only in-frame clones and leaves some out. The sample records about 49,000 clones, 90% being singletons. The CDR3 sequence is 15 residues long. V was clipped by 6 bases and J by 9 bases; unmatched bases: 10. Germline CDR1 MNHNY, CDR2 SVGAGI (reference sequence). The J gene is TRBJ1-6, the V gene TRBV6-6; 8 bases align to TRBD1. The receptor's source is a human donor in a cohort sampled during active COVID-19. The specimen was peripheral blood. This chain's CDR3 is CASRTGQGVSSPLHF. In nucleotides, the CDR3 is TGTGCCAGCAGAACCGGACAGGGAGTTAGTTCACCCCTCCACTTT.